One and the same sample provided the 9 T cell receptor delta chains below, sequenced in a study of gamma-delta chains in newborns, infants, children. TCRdb re-called the reads through CATT. This sample has about 8,300 delta-chain clones; roughly 1.5% occur once, and the top ten carry more than 7.5%. The sequenced material came from blood. These receptors came from a child who was a newborn, infant or young child, either healthy, febrile or measles-vaccinated (not recorded which).

By proportion, this clone is medium-sized. The CDR3 is CAFRAPTCTGDRYICFPDKLIF. The CDR3 DNA sequence: TGTGCCTTTAGGGCCCCAACCTGTACTGGGGACAGATACATTTGTTTTCCCGATAAACTCATCTTT. The V call is TRDV3, the J call TRDJ1, with 7 bases identical to TRDD3. Germline V CDR1 and CDR2: TVYSNPD, GDNSRS (reference sequence). The trim removed 0 bases at V and 3 bases at J, leaving 31 bases unmatched. This CDR3 has 22 residues.

Comments on this clone: Only one base separates this from a far larger clonotype, so it likely reflects a read error. The chain combines TRDV2 with TRDJ3, with 12 bases identical to TRDD3. The CDR3 sequence is 23 residues long. Trimming at V came to 3 bases and at J to 0 bases, leaving 17 bases not matched to a gene. Germline CDR1 GEAIGNYY, CDR2 EKD. The CDR3 spells CACDALGDTLTVRSSWDTRQMFF. CDR3 sequence (DNA): TGTGCCTGTGACGCGCTGGGGGATACGCTTACTGTGAGAAGCTCCTGGGACACCCGACAGATGTTTTTC.

Remarks on this clone: This sequence may be a read error, since a much larger clone differs from it by one base. Other DNA sequences in the sample encode the same CDR3. This chain joins TRDV2 and TRDJ3; TRDD3 aligns across 12 bases. Per germline, CDR1 GEAIGNYY and CDR2 EKD. The CDR3 extends over 22 amino acids. CDR3 loop: CACKGAFLPTGGYTWDARQMFF. The CDR3 DNA reads as TGTGCCTGTAAGGGGGCCTTCCTACCTACTGGGGGATACACTTGGGACGCCCGACAGATGTTTTTC.

In its sample, this clone was seen a few times. The sample contains more than one DNA sequence encoding this CDR3. This chain uses TRDV1 with TRDJ1; TRDD3 matches 12 bases. The CDR3 has 21 residues. Germline lookup yields CDR1 TSWWSYY and CDR2 QGS. V shed 3 bases, J shed 0 bases, and the junction held 17 bases outside the gene matches. Here the CDR3 DNA reads TGTGCTCTTGGGGAGTCCCGATTAAACTGGGGGATACAATTGTACACCGATAAACTCATCTTT. Residues: CALGESRLNWGIQLYTDKLIF.

The CDR3 reads CALGEPRNCPYYVEKLIF. CDR3 DNA: TGTGCTCTTGGGGAACCAAGGAACTGCCCTTACTACGTCGAGAAACTCATCTTT. This rearrangement joins TRDV1 to TRDJ1, with D hard to call. CDR3 length equals 18 residues. CDR1 is TSWWSYY, CDR2 QGS, per germline. The germline V and J ends were trimmed by 1 base and 8 bases, with 26 bases remaining between them.

This clone was seen a few times. At one end the junction does not follow the germline gene, possibly because of a read error. The rearrangement joins TRDV1 to TRDJ1; 12 bases match TRDD3. The CDR3 loop spans 18 amino acids. Germline CDR1 reads TSWWSYY; CDR2 reads QGS. CDR3 sequence reads: CALGECPRTGGYTDKLTF. The CDR3 DNA is TGTGCTCTTGGGGAATGTCCCCGTACTGGGGGATACACCGATAAACTCACCTTT.

This clone was counted once. The chain carries TRDV1 and TRDJ1, with 9 bases matching TRDD3. Germline matching of the DNA provided the J gene here, since TCRdb leaves it blank. Germline-derived CDR1 and CDR2 are TSWWSYY and QGS. CDR3 length: 21 residues. V lost 0 bases, J lost 4 bases, and 21 bases stayed unmatched. CDR3: CALGELGGWPRTGGLYDKLIF. CDR3 nucleotide sequence: TGTGCTCTTGGGGAACTCGGCGGGTGGCCCCGTACTGGGGGACTTTACGATAAACTCATCTTT.

This clone qualifies as medium-sized. The rearrangement links TRDV1 to TRDJ1; 8 bases are shared with TRDD3. The germline V gene has CDR1 TSWWSYY and CDR2 QGS. Germline trimming cut 3 bases from V and 1 base from J; bases unmatched to any gene: 16. This CDR3 comprises 19 residues. The CDR3 nucleotides are TGTGCTCTTGGGGACCGGGGTAGTACTGGGGGCCCCTGCACCGATAAACTCATCTTT. Its translation is CALGDRGSTGGPCTDKLIF.

As for this clone: The sample contains more than one DNA sequence encoding this CDR3. V gene TRDV1 combines with J gene TRDJ3, with TRDD3 matching over 10 bases. Germline values: CDR1 TSWWSYY, CDR2 QGS. Trimming at V came to 1 base and at J to 2 bases, leaving 17 bases not matched to a gene. This CDR3 has 23 amino acids. CDR3 nucleotides: TGTGCTCTTGGGGAACCCCACCGGGGCACTGGGGGATCCAAACCCTGGGACACCCGACAGATGTTTTTC. Protein: CALGEPHRGTGGSKPWDTRQMFF.